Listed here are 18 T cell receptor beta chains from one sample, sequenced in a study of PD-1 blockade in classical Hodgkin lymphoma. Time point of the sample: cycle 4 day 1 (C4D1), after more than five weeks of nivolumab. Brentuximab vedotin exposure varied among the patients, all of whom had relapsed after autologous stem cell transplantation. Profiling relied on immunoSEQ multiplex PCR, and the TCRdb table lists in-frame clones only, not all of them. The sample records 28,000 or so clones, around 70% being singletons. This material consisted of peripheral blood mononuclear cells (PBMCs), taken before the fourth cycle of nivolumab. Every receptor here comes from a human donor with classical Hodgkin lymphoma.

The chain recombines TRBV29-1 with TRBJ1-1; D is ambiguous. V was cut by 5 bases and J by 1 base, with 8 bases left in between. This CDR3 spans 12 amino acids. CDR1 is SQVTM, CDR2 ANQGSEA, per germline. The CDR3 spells CSVTRSNTEAFF. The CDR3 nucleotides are TGCAGCGTTACCCGCTCGAACACTGAAGCTTTCTTT. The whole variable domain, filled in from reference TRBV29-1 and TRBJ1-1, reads SAVISQKPSRDICQRGTSLTIQCQVDSQVTMMFWYRQQPGQSLTLIATANQGSEATYESGFVIDKFPISRPNLTFSTLTVSNMSPEDSSIYLCSVTRSNTEAFFGQGTRLTVV.

CDR3 DNA sequence: TGTGCCTGGGGTCGGACTAGTGTCACAGATACGCAGTATTTT. This codes for CAWGRTSVTDTQYF. V gene TRBV30 combines with J gene TRBJ2-3, with 7 bases identical to TRBD2. There are 14 residues in the CDR3. The J segment lost 2 bases and the V segment lost 5 bases, leaving 7 bases of the junction unmatched. CDR1 and CDR2 from the germline V gene are GTSNPN and SVGIG (reference sequence).

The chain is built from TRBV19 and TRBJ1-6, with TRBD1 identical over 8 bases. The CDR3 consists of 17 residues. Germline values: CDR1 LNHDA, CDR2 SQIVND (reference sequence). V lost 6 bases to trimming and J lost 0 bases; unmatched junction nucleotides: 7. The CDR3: CASSPRTGSSYNSPLHF. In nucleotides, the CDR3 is TGTGCCAGTAGCCCACGGACAGGGAGCTCCTATAATTCACCCCTCCACTTT.

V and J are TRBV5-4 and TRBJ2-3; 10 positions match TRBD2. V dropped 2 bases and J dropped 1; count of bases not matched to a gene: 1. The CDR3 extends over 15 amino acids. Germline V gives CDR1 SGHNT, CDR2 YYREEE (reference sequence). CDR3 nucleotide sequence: TGTGCCAGCAGCTTTGGGACTAGCGGCACAGATACGCAGTATTTT. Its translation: CASSFGTSGTDTQYF.

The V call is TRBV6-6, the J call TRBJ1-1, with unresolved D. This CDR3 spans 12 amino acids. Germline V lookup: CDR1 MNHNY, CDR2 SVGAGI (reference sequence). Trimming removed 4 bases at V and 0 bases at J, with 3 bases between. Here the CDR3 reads CASSLLNTEAFF. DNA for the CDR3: TGTGCCAGCAGTTTACTGAACACTGAAGCTTTCTTT.

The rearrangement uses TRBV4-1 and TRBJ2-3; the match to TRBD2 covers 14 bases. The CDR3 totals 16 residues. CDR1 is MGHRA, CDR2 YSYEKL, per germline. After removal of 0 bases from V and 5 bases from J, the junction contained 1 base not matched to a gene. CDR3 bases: TGCGCCAGCAGCCAAGATGGGACTAGCGGGAGAGATACGCAGTATTTT. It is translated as CASSQDGTSGRDTQYF.

The CDR3 sequence: CASSRLAGDTGELFF. The CDR3 region has the DNA TGTGCCAGTAGTAGACTAGCGGGAGACACCGGGGAGCTGTTTTTT. The chain couples TRBV19 to TRBJ2-2; TRBD2 agrees at 12 bases. Germline V gene lookup returns CDR1 LNHDA and CDR2 SQIVND (reference sequence). V gave up 4 bases and J gave up 3 bases; unmatched junction bases: 0. The CDR3 sequence is 15 residues long.

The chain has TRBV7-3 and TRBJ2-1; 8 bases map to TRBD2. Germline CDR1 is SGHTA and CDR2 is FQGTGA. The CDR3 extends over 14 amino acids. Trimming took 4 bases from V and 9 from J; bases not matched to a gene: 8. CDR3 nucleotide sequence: TGTGCCAGCAGCTCAGCGGGAGCGGGATCTGAGCAGTTCTTC. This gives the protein CASSSAGAGSEQFF.

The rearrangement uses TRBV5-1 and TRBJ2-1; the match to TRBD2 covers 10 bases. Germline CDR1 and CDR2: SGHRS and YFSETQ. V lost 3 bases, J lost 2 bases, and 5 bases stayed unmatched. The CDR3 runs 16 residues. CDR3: CASSSIAGGTYNEQFF. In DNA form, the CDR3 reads TGCGCCAGCAGCTCTATAGCGGGGGGTACCTACAATGAGCAGTTCTTC.

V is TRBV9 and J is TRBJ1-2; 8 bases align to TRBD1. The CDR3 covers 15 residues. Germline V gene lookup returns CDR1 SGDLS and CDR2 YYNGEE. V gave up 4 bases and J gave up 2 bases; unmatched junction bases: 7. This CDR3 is CASSPRTGNNYGYTF. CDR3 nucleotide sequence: TGTGCCAGCAGCCCACGGACAGGGAACAACTATGGCTACACCTTC.

The CDR3 DNA reads TGCGCCAGCAGCCAAGAGCGTTTCGTTGGGGAGCAGTTCTTC. Protein: CASSQERFVGEQFF. The rearrangement joins TRBV4-1 to TRBJ2-1; no definite D call. The CDR3 length is 14 residues. CDR1 and CDR2 (germline): MGHRA, YSYEKL. Deletions cut 0 bases from V and 10 bases from J, with 13 bases between.

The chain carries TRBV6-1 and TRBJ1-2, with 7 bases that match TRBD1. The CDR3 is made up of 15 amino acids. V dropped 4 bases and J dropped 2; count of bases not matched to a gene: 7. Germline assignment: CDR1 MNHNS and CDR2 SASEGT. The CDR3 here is CASSASGGSNYGYTF. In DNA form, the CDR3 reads TGTGCCAGCAGTGCCTCAGGGGGGTCAAACTATGGCTACACCTTC.

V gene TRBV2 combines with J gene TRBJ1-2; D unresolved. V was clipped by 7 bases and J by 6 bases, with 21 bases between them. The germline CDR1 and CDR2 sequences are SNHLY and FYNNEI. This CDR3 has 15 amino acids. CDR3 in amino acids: CASMRSENSMHGYTF. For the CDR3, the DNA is TGTGCCAGCATGCGGTCAGAAAATAGTATGCATGGCTACACCTTC.

The CDR3 DNA reads TGCGCCACCACCGACAGGGGGTTCCCAAATCAGCCCCAGCATTTT. It codes for CATTDRGFPNQPQHF. This rearrangement joins TRBV10-2 to TRBJ1-5; 9 positions match TRBD1. Germline-derived CDR1 and CDR2 are WSHSY and SAAADI. The CDR3 runs to 15 residues. With V trimmed by 10 bases and J by 4 bases, 11 bases remained unmatched.

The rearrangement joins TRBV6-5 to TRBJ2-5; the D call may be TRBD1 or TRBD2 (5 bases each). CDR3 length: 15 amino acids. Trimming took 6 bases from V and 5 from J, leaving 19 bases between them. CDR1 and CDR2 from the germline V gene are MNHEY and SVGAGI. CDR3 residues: CASRDRDGLLETQYF. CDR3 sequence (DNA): TGTGCCAGCAGGGACCGGGACGGCCTTTTGGAGACCCAGTACTTC.

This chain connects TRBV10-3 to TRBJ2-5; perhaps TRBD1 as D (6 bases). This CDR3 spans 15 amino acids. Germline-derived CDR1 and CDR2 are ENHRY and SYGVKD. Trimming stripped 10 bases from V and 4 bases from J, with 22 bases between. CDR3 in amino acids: CATRSIQGPRETQYF. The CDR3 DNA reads TGTGCCACCCGAAGCATACAGGGCCCCCGAGAGACCCAGTACTTC.

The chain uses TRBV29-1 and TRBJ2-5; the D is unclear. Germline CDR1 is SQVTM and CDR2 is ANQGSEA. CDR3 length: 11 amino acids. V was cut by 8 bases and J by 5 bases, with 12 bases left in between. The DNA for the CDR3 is TGCAGCCACAGTACGGGTGAGACCCAGTACTTC. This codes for CSHSTGETQYF.

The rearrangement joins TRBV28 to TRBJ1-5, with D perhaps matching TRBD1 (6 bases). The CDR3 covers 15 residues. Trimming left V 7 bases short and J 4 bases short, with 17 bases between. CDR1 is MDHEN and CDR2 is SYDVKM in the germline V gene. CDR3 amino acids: CASTKSQGWNQPQHF. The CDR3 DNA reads TGTGCCAGCACCAAATCACAGGGATGGAATCAGCCCCAGCATTTT.